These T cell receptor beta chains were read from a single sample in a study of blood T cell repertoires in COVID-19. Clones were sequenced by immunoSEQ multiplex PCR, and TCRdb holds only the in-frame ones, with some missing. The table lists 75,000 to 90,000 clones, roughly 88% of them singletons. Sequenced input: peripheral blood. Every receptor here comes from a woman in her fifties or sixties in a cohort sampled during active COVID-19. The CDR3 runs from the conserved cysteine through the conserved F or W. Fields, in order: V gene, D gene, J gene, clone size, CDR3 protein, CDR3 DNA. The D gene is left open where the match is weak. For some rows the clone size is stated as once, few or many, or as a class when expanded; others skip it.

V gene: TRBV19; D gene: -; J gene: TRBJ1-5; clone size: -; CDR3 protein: CASSPTGINQPQHF; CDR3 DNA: TGTGCCAGTAGCCCAACGGGAATAAATCAGCCCCAGCATTTT
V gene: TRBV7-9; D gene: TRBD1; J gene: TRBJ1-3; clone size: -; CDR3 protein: CASSFTGGSGNTIYF; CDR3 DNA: TGTGCCAGCAGCTTTACAGGGGGCTCTGGAAACACTATATATTTT
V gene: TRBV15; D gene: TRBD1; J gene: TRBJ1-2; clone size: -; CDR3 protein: CATSRRLSGTGYGYTF; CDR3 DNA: TGTGCCACCAGCAGACGTCTTTCCGGGACAGGTTATGGCTACACCTTC
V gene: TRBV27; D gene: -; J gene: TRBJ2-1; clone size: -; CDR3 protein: CASSLGGLYNEQFF; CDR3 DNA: TGTGCCAGCAGTTTGGGGGGGCTCTACAATGAGCAGTTCTTC
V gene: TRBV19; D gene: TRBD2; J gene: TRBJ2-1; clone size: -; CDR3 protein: CASSLDSGGQFEQFF; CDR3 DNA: TGTGCCAGTAGTTTGGACAGCGGGGGACAATTTGAGCAGTTCTTC
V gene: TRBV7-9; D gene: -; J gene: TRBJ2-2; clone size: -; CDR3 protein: CASSLFELNTGELFF; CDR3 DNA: TGTGCCAGCAGCTTATTTGAACTTAACACCGGGGAGCTGTTTTTT
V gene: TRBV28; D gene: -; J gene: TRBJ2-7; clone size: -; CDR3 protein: CASSLQQLYEQYF; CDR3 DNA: TGTGCCAGCAGTTTACAACAGCTATACGAGCAGTACTTC
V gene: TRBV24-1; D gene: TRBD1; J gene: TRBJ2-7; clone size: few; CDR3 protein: CATAGTGAYEQYF; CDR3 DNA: TGTGCCACCGCCGGGACAGGGGCCTACGAGCAGTACTTC
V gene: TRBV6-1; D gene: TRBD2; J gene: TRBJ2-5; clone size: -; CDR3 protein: CASSDIGLAASRETQYF; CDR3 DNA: TGTGCCAGCAGTGATATAGGCCTAGCGGCGAGTCGGGAGACCCAGTACTTC
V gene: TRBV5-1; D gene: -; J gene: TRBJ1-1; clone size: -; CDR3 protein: CASSKPWDTMNTEAFF; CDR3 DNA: TGCGCCAGCAGCAAACCTTGGGACACCATGAACACTGAAGCTTTCTTT
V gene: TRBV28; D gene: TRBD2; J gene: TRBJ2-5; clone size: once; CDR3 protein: CASSTRASLAGEETQYF; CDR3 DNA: TGTGCCAGCAGTACTAGGGCCTCACTAGCGGGAGAAGAGACCCAGTACTTC
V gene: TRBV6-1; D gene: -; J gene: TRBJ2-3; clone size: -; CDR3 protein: CASSKAQGTDTQYF; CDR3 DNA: TGTGCCAGCAGTAAAGCTCAGGGCACAGATACGCAGTATTTT
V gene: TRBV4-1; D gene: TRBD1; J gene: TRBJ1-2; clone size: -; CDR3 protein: CASSQEYRGGNGYTF; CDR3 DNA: TGCGCCAGCAGCCAAGAATACAGGGGAGGTAATGGCTACACCTTC
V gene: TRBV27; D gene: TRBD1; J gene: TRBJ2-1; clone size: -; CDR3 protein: CASSLAGGDEQFF; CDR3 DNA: TGTGCCAGCAGTTTAGCAGGGGGTGATGAGCAGTTCTTC
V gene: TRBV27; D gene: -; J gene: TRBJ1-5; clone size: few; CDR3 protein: CASIGPDWEGPTSNQPQHF; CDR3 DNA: TGTGCCAGCATCGGGCCGGATTGGGAGGGGCCAACTAGCAATCAGCCCCAGCATTTT
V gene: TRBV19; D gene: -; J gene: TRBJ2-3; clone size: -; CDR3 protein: CASSMSYPGSSTDTQYF; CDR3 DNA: TGTGCCAGTAGTATGTCCTATCCAGGGTCAAGCACAGATACGCAGTATTTT
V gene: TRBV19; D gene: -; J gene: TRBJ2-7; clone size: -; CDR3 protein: CASIKTRVPPYEQYF; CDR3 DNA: TGTGCCAGTATCAAAACCCGCGTCCCTCCTTACGAGCAGTACTTC
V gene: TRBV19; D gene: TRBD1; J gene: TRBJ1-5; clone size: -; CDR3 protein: CASSTGTEGNQPQHF; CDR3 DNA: TGTGCCAGTAGTACCGGGACAGAGGGCAATCAGCCCCAGCATTTT
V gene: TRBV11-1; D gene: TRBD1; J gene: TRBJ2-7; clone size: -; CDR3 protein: CASSGTGQAHEQYF; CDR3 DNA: TGTGCCAGCAGCGGGACAGGTCAGGCCCACGAGCAGTACTTC
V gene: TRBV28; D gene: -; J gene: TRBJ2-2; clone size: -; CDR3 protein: CASRVSYFSGELFF; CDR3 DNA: TGTGCCAGCCGGGTCTCTTACTTCTCCGGGGAGCTGTTTTTT
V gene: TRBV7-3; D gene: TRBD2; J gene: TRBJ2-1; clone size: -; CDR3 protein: CASSLGTRNEQFF; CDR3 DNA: TGTGCCAGCAGCTTGGGGACTAGAAATGAGCAGTTCTTC
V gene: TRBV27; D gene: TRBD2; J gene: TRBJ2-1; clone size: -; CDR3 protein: CASSFRREVHNEQFF; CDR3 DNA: TGTGCCAGCAGTTTCAGGCGGGAGGTCCACAATGAGCAGTTCTTC
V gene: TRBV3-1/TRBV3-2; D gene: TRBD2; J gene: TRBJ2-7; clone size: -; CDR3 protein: CASSQEGTSGSFF; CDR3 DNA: TGTGCCAGCAGCCAGGAAGGGACTAGCGGGAGTTTTTTC
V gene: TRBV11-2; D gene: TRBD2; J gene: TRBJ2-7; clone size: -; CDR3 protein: CASSLDREGYEQYF; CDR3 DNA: TGTGCCAGCAGCTTAGACAGGGAGGGCTACGAGCAGTACTTC
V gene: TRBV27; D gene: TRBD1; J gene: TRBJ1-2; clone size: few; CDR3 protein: CASSFPGQGPYGYTF; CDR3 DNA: TGTGCCAGCAGTTTTCCGGGACAGGGACCCTATGGCTACACCTTC
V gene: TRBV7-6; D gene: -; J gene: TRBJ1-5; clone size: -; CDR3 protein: CASSSGPKGLGNQPQHF; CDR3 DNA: TGTGCCAGCAGCTCAGGGCCTAAAGGGTTGGGCAATCAGCCCCAGCATTTT
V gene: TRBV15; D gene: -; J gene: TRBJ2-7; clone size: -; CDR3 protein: CATSRSRGAYEQYF; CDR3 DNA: TGTGCCACCAGCAGATCCAGGGGGGCCTACGAGCAGTACTTC
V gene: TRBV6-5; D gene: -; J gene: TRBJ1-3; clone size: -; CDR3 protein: CASSYSRGSGNTIYF; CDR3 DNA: TGTGCCAGCAGTTACTCACGGGGATCTGGAAACACCATATATTTT
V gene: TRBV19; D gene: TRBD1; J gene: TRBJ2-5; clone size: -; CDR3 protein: CASSTPRGQGETQYF; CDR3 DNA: TGTGCCAGTAGTACCCCCCGAGGACAGGGTGAGACCCAGTACTTC
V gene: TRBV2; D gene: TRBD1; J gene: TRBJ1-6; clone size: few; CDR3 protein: CASSYRGPNSPLHF; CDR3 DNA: TGTGCCAGCAGTTACAGGGGGCCTAATTCACCCCTCCACTTT
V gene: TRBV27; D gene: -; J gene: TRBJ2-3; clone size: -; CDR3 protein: CASSLEAIPSTDTQYF; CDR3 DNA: TGTGCCAGCAGTTTAGAGGCAATCCCTAGCACAGATACGCAGTATTTT
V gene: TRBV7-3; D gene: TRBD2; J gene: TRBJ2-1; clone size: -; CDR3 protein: CASSLASGGYNEQFF; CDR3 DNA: TGTGCCAGCAGCTTAGCCAGCGGGGGCTACAATGAGCAGTTCTTC
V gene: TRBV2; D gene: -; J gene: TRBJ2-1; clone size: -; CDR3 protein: CASHGIGIGNEQFF; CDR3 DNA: TGTGCCAGCCATGGAATCGGGATCGGGAATGAGCAGTTCTTC